Each of the 2 T cell receptor beta chains below was sequenced from the same sample in a study of control samples from healthy donors and cancer patients (dated by TCRdb to 2018 to 2020). The method behind the library was the immunoSEQ multiplex PCR assay. TCRdb took this table from immuneACCESS and kept in-frame rearrangements with V and J called. Such tables lack part of the clones; where checked against another copy, unresolved V genes explain under half of the gap, and the rest is unexplained. The sample table contains fewer than 40,000 clones; only one count was recorded for approximately 93% of them. Clones ranked in the top ten supply approximately 6.6% of the sample. The sample taken for sequencing was blood. The receptors were sampled from a man in his 60s in good health.

The gene calls are TRBV2 and TRBJ1-4; D remains ambiguous. Trimming took off 3 bases at V and 4 bases at J, with 6 bases between the two ends. The CDR3 is made up of 13 amino acids. Per germline, CDR1 SNHLY and CDR2 FYNNEI. CDR3 sequence: CASSDGINEKLFF. The CDR3 coding sequence is TGTGCCAGCAGTGACGGGATTAATGAAAAACTGTTTTTT.

The chain is built from TRBV15 and TRBJ2-5, with 7 bases aligning to TRBD1. Per germline, CDR1 LNHNV and CDR2 YYDKDF (reference sequence). This CDR3 is built from 13 residues. Trimming at V came to 3 bases and at J to 2 bases, leaving 0 bases not matched to a gene. The CDR3 DNA is TGTGCCACCAGCAGGGGACAGCAAGAGACCCAGTACTTC. Translated: CATSRGQQETQYF. Using reference TRBV15 and TRBJ2-5 for the parts outside the CDR3, the full variable domain is DAMVIQNPRYQVTQFGKPVTLSCSQTLNHNVMYWYQQKSSQAPKLLFHYYDKDFNNEADTPDNFQSRRPNTSFCFLDIRSPGLGDTAMYLCATSRGQQETQYFGPGTRLLVL.